This T cell receptor (beta chain) was retrieved from a study of blood T cells in healthy people across ages. Study details: Template switching caught about one barcoded beta molecule for each two T cells.

Then a second PCR, running roughly 7 to 11 cycles, was carried out with a sample-barcoded 5' primer and a J-beta primer mix. TCRdb processed the 5' RACE reads anew with MiXCR; each CDR3 protein has one entry. This table has some 1.5 million distinct CDR3 sequences, roughly 43% appearing once. V was cut by 3 bases and J by 5 bases, with 10 bases left in between. The length of the CDR3 is 14 residues. Germline CDR1 is LNHNV and CDR2 is YYDKDF (reference sequence). Details on this clonotype: Its target is unknown.

Broader study findings: TCR beta diversity per million T cells fell roughly linearly with age.

Sequencing was done on a sample of blood. This TCR was sampled from a woman under 30 in good health. The chain has TRBV15 and TRBJ2-2, with D possibly matching TRBD1 (6 bases). CDR3 coding DNA: TGTGCCACCAGCAGTGACACAGGGACCGGGGAGCTGTTTTTT. Amino acids: CATSSDTGTGELFF.